The T cell receptor beta chain under discussion was sequenced for a study of T cell responses to AZD1222 COVID-19 vaccine. Whole-study findings and limits: At baseline, just 6 or 7 AZD1222 recipients tested seropositive. White British people made up most donors, females outnumbered males, and clonal diversity was possibly underestimated. Reports indicate that nearly half of spike-specific TCRs are directed at unmutated variant regions. Rises in breadth and depth of Spike-specific TCRs came after two AZD1222 doses.

Clones were read by immunoSEQ multiplex PCR, and TCRdb kept only the in-frame ones, dropping some. The sample holds 100,000 to 150,000 clones, about nine tenths seen once. Germline V gene data show CDR1 as LNHDA and CDR2 as SQIVND (reference sequence). This CDR3 is 12 amino acids long. V was clipped by 5 bases and J by 5 bases, with 9 bases between them. To note about this clone: The antigen remains unidentified.

This TCR came from an adult in good health. The material sequenced was peripheral blood, taken on day 0 of AZD1222 vaccination. V usage is TRBV19 and J usage is TRBJ2-5; D is perhaps TRBD2 (5 bases). This CDR3 reads CASSPGGETQYF. The CDR3 bases are TGTGCCAGTAGTCCCGGCGGGGAGACCCAGTACTTC.